This is a list of T cell receptor beta chains from one sample in a study of blood T cell repertoires in COVID-19. Libraries were prepared by immunoSEQ multiplex PCR; TCRdb keeps only in-frame clonotypes and omits some of them. The sample lists under 150,000 clones, 84% seen once, with more than 4.5% in the top ten. The sequenced sample was PBMCs or T cells enriched from blood (not recorded which). The origin of the receptors is a woman in her fifties or sixties who had been exposed to COVID-19. Both conserved end residues are part of each CDR3.

>TRBJ1-2|TRBV19
CASSIGGRGYTF
>TRBJ2-1|TRBV5-1
CASSLKASKDEQFF
>TRBJ1-6|TRBV2
CASSERQGSNSPLHF
>TRBJ2-3|TRBV15
CATSRDPGTGTDTQYF
>TRBJ2-6|TRBV30
CAWSLGGAGANVLTF
>TRBJ1-4|TRBV4-2
CASGPGTTNEKLFF
>TRBJ2-5|TRBV24-1
CATSDSRDSLQETQYF
>TRBJ1-5|TRBV6-5
CASKAGVAQPQHF
>TRBJ1-5|TRBV6-5
CASSLTANDQPQHF
>TRBJ1-5|TRBV19
CASSTTGTGILQPQHF
>TRBJ1-6|TRBV5-1
CASSLAPKTGRFHF
>TRBJ2-7|TRBV4-3
CASSQVLEGYEQYF
>TRBJ1-1|TRBV6-5
CASTLGRGTEAFF
>TRBJ2-1|TRBV11-2
CASSSIPGGSHEQFF
>TRBJ2-1|TRBV11-2
CASSRGSYNEQFF
>TRBJ2-3|TRBV7-2
CASSLRTGGREDTQYF
>TRBJ1-5|TRBV7-2
CASSFRGPTQPQHF
>TRBJ1-6|TRBV12-3/TRBV12-4
CASSFRDALVF
>TRBJ2-5|TRBV7-9
CASSLRTGTSGQETQYF
>TRBJ2-7|TRBV27
CASSPTGVIFYEQYF
>TRBJ1-2|TRBV6-2/TRBV6-3
CASTPLATGDYGYTF
>TRBJ1-1|TRBV4-3
CASSQDSENTEAFF
>TRBJ2-7|TRBV2
CASSTPGRTYEQYF
>TRBJ1-1|TRBV2
CASSDSRGWTEAFF
>TRBJ1-1|TRBV15
CATGTTGANTEAFF
>TRBJ2-6|TRBV5-4
CASSLEGRGANVLTF
>TRBJ2-3|TRBV7-2
CASSLWPSRTRAGTDTQYF
>TRBJ1-3|TRBV7-6
CASSLASGSLSGNTIYF
>TRBJ2-1|TRBV27
CASRPWGTANEQFF
>TRBJ2-2|TRBV9
CASSVWGANTGELFF
>TRBJ2-3|TRBV7-9
CASTRGGKTDTQYF
>TRBJ1-2|TRBV6-5
CASKGVYGYTF
>TRBJ2-2|TRBV7-2
CASSLGAATGELFF
>TRBJ2-5|TRBV5-4
CASRAGAYSGRAEETQYF
>TRBJ2-5|TRBV18
CASSPEGVTQYF
>TRBJ2-2|TRBV19
CASSIERTSVTGELFF
>TRBJ2-3|TRBV7-2
CASSLTQRLAGAEDTQYF
>TRBJ2-7|TRBV5-1
CASSLGRGEQYF
>TRBJ1-2|TRBV6-2/TRBV6-3
CASSYGSTGYGYTF
>TRBJ1-5|TRBV7-2
CASSLAGTSSNQPQHF
>TRBJ2-4|TRBV19
CASSSRPGTSGDIAKNIQYF
>TRBJ2-1|TRBV19
CASNQGSSYNEQFF
>TRBJ1-4|TRBV27
CASSDQDRGRPTNEKLFF
>TRBJ2-2|TRBV11-1
CASSLLGGELAGELFF
>TRBJ2-7|TRBV12-5
CASGLSPDRYSYEQYF
>TRBJ2-6|TRBV2
CASGRDSGANVLTF
>TRBJ2-3|TRBV4-2
CASSLTTSGSTDTQYF
>TRBJ1-3|TRBV18
CASSPGELSGNTIYF
>TRBJ1-2|TRBV4-1
CASSPRRTGVNYGYTF
>TRBJ1-4|TRBV7-9
CASSPGLVWEEKLFF
>TRBJ1-2|TRBV18
CASSPLGGEIRGYTF
>TRBJ1-5|TRBV10-2
CASSEPSTGLNQPQHF
>TRBJ1-2|TRBV7-9
CASSLQGNYGYTF
>TRBJ2-1|TRBV5-4
CASSSGTSGTSSYNEQFF
>TRBJ2-1|TRBV5-1
CASSTGLAVSYNEQFF
>TRBJ2-2|TRBV5-4
CASTGGGPFADTGELFF
>TRBJ1-1|TRBV7-9
CASSLMGHDAFF
>TRBJ2-5|TRBV18
CASSPPSSGSETQYF
>TRBJ2-3|TRBV7-9
CASSLDRTSGIDTQYF
>TRBJ2-1|TRBV3-1/TRBV3-2
CASSQDTGGGFNEQFF